This is a list of T cell receptor beta chains from one sample in a study of T cell responses to AZD1222 COVID-19 vaccine. Clones were sequenced by immunoSEQ multiplex PCR, and TCRdb holds only the in-frame ones, with some missing. Altogether about 120,000 clones are present, approximately 91% being singletons, with the ten largest covering roughly 2.4%. Source: peripheral blood, taken on day 0 of AZD1222 vaccination. The source is an adult in good health. Each CDR3 is given with its conserved first and last residue. A D gene is named only where the DNA matches it firmly. The size field is filled for only some rows; it gives once, few, many or a size class.

CDR3nt	CDR3aa	len	d_gene	v_gene	j_gene	abundance
TGCGCCAGCAGCGGGGGCCGTGTCGCAGATACGCAGTATTTT	CASSGGRVADTQYF	14	NA	TRBV5-1	TRBJ2-3	NA
TGTGCCAGCAACCTTGGTGCTTACGAGCAGTACTTC	CASNLGAYEQYF	12	NA	TRBV6-5	TRBJ2-7	once
TGTGCCAGCAGCTTAGGGGGGCGCGTCTCTGAAGCTTTCTTT	CASSLGGRVSEAFF	14	NA	TRBV13	TRBJ1-1	once
TGCGCCAGCAGTCTACAGTCATATAATTCACCCCTCCACTTT	CASSLQSYNSPLHF	14	NA	TRBV23-1	TRBJ1-6	NA
TGTGCCAGCAGCTTAGCGGGCGGGAGGAGTGCAGGTACGCAGTATTTT	CASSLAGGRSAGTQYF	16	TRBD2	TRBV7-8	TRBJ2-3	NA
TGTGCCAGCAGTCTAACGGTCAATCAGCCCCAGCATTTT	CASSLTVNQPQHF	13	NA	TRBV28	TRBJ1-5	NA
TGTGCCAGCAGCCAAACCAGCGGGAAAGAGACCCAGTACTTC	CASSQTSGKETQYF	14	TRBD2	TRBV3-1/TRBV3-2	TRBJ2-5	NA
TGTGCCAGCAGCCCCACAGGGCCTGGCCAGCCCCAGCATTTT	CASSPTGPGQPQHF	14	NA	TRBV7-8	TRBJ1-5	NA
TGTGCCACCCTGGGACAGCCAAGCAATCAGCCCCAGCATTTT	CATLGQPSNQPQHF	14	TRBD1	TRBV28	TRBJ1-5	NA
TGCGCCAGCAGCCCGGTGACAAATGAAAAACTGTTTTTT	CASSPVTNEKLFF	13	NA	TRBV5-1	TRBJ1-4	few
TGTGCCACCAGCAGAGATCTTAGTGGAAACACTGAAGCTTTCTTT	CATSRDLSGNTEAFF	15	NA	TRBV15	TRBJ1-1	once
TGTGCCAGCAGCCCAGGGGGGGTCCAAGGCTACAATGAGCAGTTCTTC	CASSPGGVQGYNEQFF	16	NA	TRBV5-4	TRBJ2-1	NA
TGTGCCAGTAATCAGGGCTCAACTGAAGCTTTCTTT	CASNQGSTEAFF	12	NA	TRBV2	TRBJ1-1	NA
TGTGCCAGCAGTTTATACGATTCGCGGAACACCATATATTTT	CASSLYDSRNTIYF	14	NA	TRBV28	TRBJ1-3	NA
TGTGCCTGGAGGAGAACAGGGGTCGTGAACACCGGGGAGCTGTTTTTT	CAWRRTGVVNTGELFF	16	TRBD1	TRBV30	TRBJ2-2	NA
TGTGCCAGCAGTTCCCAACTTTGGGGACGGTCCTACGAGCAGTACTTC	CASSSQLWGRSYEQYF	16	NA	TRBV6-5	TRBJ2-7	NA
TGTGCCATCAGTTTCCGTCGAGATACCTACGAGCAGTACTTC	CAISFRRDTYEQYF	14	NA	TRBV10-3	TRBJ2-7	once
TGTGCCAGCAGCCAAGGTCAACAGGGCTGGGGTGAAAAACTGTTTTTT	CASSQGQQGWGEKLFF	16	NA	TRBV3-1/TRBV3-2	TRBJ1-4	NA
TGTGCCAGCGGAGACAGAAATCAGCCCCAGCATTTT	CASGDRNQPQHF	12	NA	TRBV28	TRBJ1-5	once
TGTGCCAGTAGTATTTGGCGGACCTCCTCCTACAATGAGCAGTTCTTC	CASSIWRTSSYNEQFF	16	NA	TRBV19	TRBJ2-1	NA
TGTGCCAGCAGCCCGATGGGGGGGCTGGACTATGGCTACACCTTC	CASSPMGGLDYGYTF	15	NA	TRBV3-1/TRBV3-2	TRBJ1-2	NA
TGTGCCAGCAGCCAAAGGACAGGCACAGATACGCAGTATTTT	CASSQRTGTDTQYF	14	NA	TRBV3-1/TRBV3-2	TRBJ2-3	NA
TGTGCCTGGTGGGAACAGGGGACTGGAAACACCATATATTTT	CAWWEQGTGNTIYF	14	TRBD1	TRBV30	TRBJ1-3	once
TGTGCCACCAGCAGAAGCAAAGGGACAGGGGGTCTGCAGCCCCAGCATTTT	CATSRSKGTGGLQPQHF	17	TRBD1	TRBV15	TRBJ1-5	NA
TGTGCCAGCAGCTTGAAGGGAGGGTCTCAGCCCCAGCATTTT	CASSLKGGSQPQHF	14	NA	TRBV5-8	TRBJ1-5	NA
TGTGCCAGCAGTGACCGCCAGGGGGGACAGAGCTTCAATCAGCCCCAGCATTTT	CASSDRQGGQSFNQPQHF	18	TRBD1	TRBV6-1	TRBJ1-5	NA
TGTGCCAGCAGTTTGTCGACGGGTAATGAAAAACTGTTTTTT	CASSLSTGNEKLFF	14	NA	TRBV28	TRBJ1-4	NA
TGCGCCCGGACGAGACAGAGACTAGTCCGCTCCTACAATGAGCAGTTCTTC	CARTRQRLVRSYNEQFF	17	NA	TRBV10-1	TRBJ2-1	NA
TGTGCCAGTAGTATGACAGGCGGTGCAACTAATGAAAAACTGTTTTTT	CASSMTGGATNEKLFF	16	NA	TRBV19	TRBJ1-4	NA
TGCGCCAGCAGCTCGCGGACAGTAGCCTACGAGCAGTACTTC	CASSSRTVAYEQYF	14	NA	TRBV5-1	TRBJ2-7	NA
TGTGCCATCAGTGAGGTCCTAGCGGGAGGGCCTACGCAGTATTTT	CAISEVLAGGPTQYF	15	TRBD2	TRBV10-3	TRBJ2-3	few
TGTGCCAGTAGAGGGGGCGCAGCCGGGGCCAACGTCCTGACTTTC	CASRGGAAGANVLTF	15	TRBD1	TRBV19	TRBJ2-6	NA
TGTGCCAGCAGTTTCAGTCGTCCTAGCTCCCGGTCGGCTTTCTTT	CASSFSRPSSRSAFF	15	NA	TRBV28	TRBJ1-1	NA
TGTGCCAGTAGTACCGGGACAGGGGGCGCGTATGATACGCAGTATTTT	CASSTGTGGAYDTQYF	16	TRBD1	TRBV19	TRBJ2-3	NA
TGTGCCAGCAGGGCGGGAGCGGCGAGCTCCTACGAGCAGTACTTC	CASRAGAASSYEQYF	15	TRBD2	TRBV6-5	TRBJ2-7	NA
TGTGCCAGTAGTATCGATATTTGGGGAGCTCGAGAGACCCAGTACTTC	CASSIDIWGARETQYF	16	NA	TRBV19	TRBJ2-5	NA
TGTGCCAGCAGTTTAGTCTACGAGCAGTACTTC	CASSLVYEQYF	11	NA	TRBV12-3/TRBV12-4	TRBJ2-7	once
TGTGCCAGCAGCTTAAGAGCCCAGTTAAACACCATATATTTT	CASSLRAQLNTIYF	14	NA	TRBV3-1/TRBV3-2	TRBJ1-3	NA
TGTGCCAGTAGTTCCACAGGGCGTGAAGAGCAGTTCTTC	CASSSTGREEQFF	13	NA	TRBV19	TRBJ2-1	NA
TGTGCCAGCAGTTACGACAGCTCCGCGTATGGCTACACCTTC	CASSYDSSAYGYTF	14	NA	TRBV6-5	TRBJ1-2	once